This TCR beta chain stems from a study of response to subunit inactivated influenza vaccine. The germline V gene encodes CDR1 DFQATT and CDR2 SNEGSKA (reference sequence). The CDR3 spans 9 residues. V was clipped by 5 bases and J by 8 bases, with 4 bases between them. TCRdb redid the calling of the RT-PCR reads with MiXCR, one entry per CDR3 protein. The sample lists around 710,000 distinct CDR3 sequences, approximately 14% occurring once. This TCR was sampled from a man in his fifties or sixties who received an inactivated influenza vaccine. The sample was PBMCs from blood, taken 14 days before vaccination. The chain has TRBV20-1 and TRBJ2-1; D remains unclear. The DNA of the CDR3 is TGCAGTGCTCCATATGAGCAGTTCTTC. Protein product: CSAPYEQFF.